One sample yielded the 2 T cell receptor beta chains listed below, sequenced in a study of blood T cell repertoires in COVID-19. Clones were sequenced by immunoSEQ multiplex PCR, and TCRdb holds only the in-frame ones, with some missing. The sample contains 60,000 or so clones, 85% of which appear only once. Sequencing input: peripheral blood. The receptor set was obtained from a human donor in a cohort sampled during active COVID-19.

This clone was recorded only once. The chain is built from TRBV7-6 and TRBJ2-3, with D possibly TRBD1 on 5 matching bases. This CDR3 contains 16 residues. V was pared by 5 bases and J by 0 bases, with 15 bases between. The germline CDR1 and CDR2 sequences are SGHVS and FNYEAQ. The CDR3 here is CASSPRAGASTDTQYF. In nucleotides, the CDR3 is TGTGCCAGCAGCCCGCGAGCTGGGGCTAGCACAGATACGCAGTATTTT.

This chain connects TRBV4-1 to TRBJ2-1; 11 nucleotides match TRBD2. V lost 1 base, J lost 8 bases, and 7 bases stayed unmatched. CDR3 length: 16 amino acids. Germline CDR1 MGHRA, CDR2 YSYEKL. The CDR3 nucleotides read TGCGCCAGCAGCCAAGGACTAGCGGGGAATCTCTATGAGCAGTTCTTC. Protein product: CASSQGLAGNLYEQFF.